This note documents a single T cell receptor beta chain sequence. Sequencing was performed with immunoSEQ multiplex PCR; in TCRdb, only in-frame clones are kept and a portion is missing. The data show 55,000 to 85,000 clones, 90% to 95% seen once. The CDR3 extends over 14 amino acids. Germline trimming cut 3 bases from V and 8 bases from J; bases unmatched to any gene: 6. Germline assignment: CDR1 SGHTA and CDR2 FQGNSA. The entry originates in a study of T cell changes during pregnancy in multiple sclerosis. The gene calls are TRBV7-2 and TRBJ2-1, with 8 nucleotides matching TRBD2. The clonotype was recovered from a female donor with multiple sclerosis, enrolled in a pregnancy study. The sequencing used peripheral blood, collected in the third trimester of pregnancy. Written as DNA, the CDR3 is TGTGCCAGCAGCTTCGGGGGGGGTACGTATGAGCAGTTCTTC. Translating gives CASSFGGGTYEQFF.